The 31 T cell receptor beta chains below all came from one sample that was sequenced in a study of blood T cell repertoires in COVID-19. The data were produced by immunoSEQ multiplex PCR, yet TCRdb's version contains in-frame clones alone and is incomplete. The profile shows about 160,000 clones, 88% of them singletons. The sequenced sample consisted of PBMCs or T cells enriched from blood (not recorded which). These receptors all stem from a woman aged 45-65 years who had recovered from COVID-19.

The chain links TRBV19 to TRBJ1-2; 8 positions agree with TRBD1. This CDR3 is 15 amino acids long. With 3 bases clipped from V and 7 bases from J, the junction kept 10 bases outside the gene matches. Per germline, CDR1 LNHDA and CDR2 SQIVND (reference sequence). CDR3 DNA sequence: TGTGCCAGTAGTATCCGGGTCAGGGGGCACCCTGGCTACACCTTC. The encoded protein is CASSIRVRGHPGYTF. Supplemented by reference TRBV19 and TRBJ1-2, the full variable domain reads DGGITQSPKYLFRKEGQNVTLSCEQNLNHDAMYWYRQDPGQGLRLIYYSQIVNDFQKGDIAEGYSVSREKKESFPLTVTSAQKNPTAFYLCASSIRVRGHPGYTFGSGTRLTVV.

The chain joins TRBV5-1 to TRBJ2-5, with 10 positions matching TRBD2. The CDR3 covers 13 residues. V shed 6 bases and J 4 bases; nucleotides not matched to a gene: 3. Germline lookup yields CDR1 SGHRS and CDR2 YFSETQ. The CDR3 nucleotides read TGCGCCAGCACTAGCGGGGGTGCAGAGACCCAGTACTTC. Protein: CASTSGGAETQYF.

The chain recombines TRBV4-3 with TRBJ1-2; 10 nucleotides align to TRBD1. V lost 2 bases, J lost 1 base, and 10 bases stayed unmatched. This CDR3 has 18 residues. The V gene's germline CDR1 is LGHNA and CDR2 YSLEER. CDR3 nucleotides: TGCGCCAGCAGCCAACTTTCGGGACAGGGGATCGGTAACTATGGCTACACCTTC. It yields the protein CASSQLSGQGIGNYGYTF.

Here the CDR3 DNA reads TGTGCCAGCAGCTTGGGGCAGTCGAACACCGGGGAGCTGTTTTTT. As protein: CASSLGQSNTGELFF. The chain joins TRBV5-4 to TRBJ2-2; the D is unclear. CDR3 length: 15 residues. V lost 0 bases and J 0 bases, leaving 6 bases between the germline ends. Germline V gives CDR1 SGHNT, CDR2 YYREEE (reference sequence).

The V and J genes are TRBV19 and TRBJ1-2; 7 nucleotides align to TRBD1. The CDR3 spans 13 residues. Germline trimming cut 1 base from V and 5 bases from J; bases unmatched to any gene: 1. Germline lookup yields CDR1 LNHDA and CDR2 SQIVND (reference sequence). The CDR3 reads CASSIGQGYGYTF. CDR3 in DNA: TGTGCCAGTAGTATAGGACAGGGATATGGCTACACCTTC.

This clone was recorded only once. The same CDR3 can be traced to other DNA sequences in this sample. The chain carries TRBV12-3 or TRBV12-4 and TRBJ2-3; D remains ambiguous. The CDR3 spans 12 residues. V lost 5 bases to trimming and J lost 0 bases, with 3 bases between them. The CDR3: CASSLSTDTQYF. Here the CDR3 DNA reads TGTGCCAGCAGTCTAAGCACAGATACGCAGTATTTT.

This chain joins TRBV19 and TRBJ2-6, with D perhaps TRBD2 (5 bases). This CDR3 comprises 17 residues. CDR1 is LNHDA and CDR2 is SQIVND in the germline V gene (reference sequence). Between the trimmed V and J ends, which lost 4 bases and 0 bases, there was a span of 13 bases. The chain's CDR3 is CASSKPTRVSGANVLTF. The CDR3 region has the DNA TGTGCCAGTAGTAAGCCCACGAGGGTCTCTGGGGCCAACGTCCTGACTTTC. Looking up the rest from reference TRBV19 and TRBJ2-6 gives the full variable domain: DGGITQSPKYLFRKEGQNVTLSCEQNLNHDAMYWYRQDPGQGLRLIYYSQIVNDFQKGDIAEGYSVSREKKESFPLTVTSAQKNPTAFYLCASSKPTRVSGANVLTFGAGSRLTVL.

The J gene is TRBJ1-2, the V gene TRBV29-1; weak D call: TRBD1 (5 bases). CDR1 is SQVTM, CDR2 ANQGSEA, per germline. V lost 4 bases and J lost 3, with 9 bases in between. There are 12 residues in the CDR3. The CDR3 DNA reads TGCAGCGTTGTTTGGGGCGACTATGGCTACACCTTC. This codes for CSVVWGDYGYTF.

The rearrangement joins TRBV5-4 to TRBJ2-7, with 8 bases lining up with TRBD1. This CDR3 has 15 residues. V gave up 4 bases and J gave up 1 base; unmatched junction bases: 7. Germline V gives CDR1 SGHNT, CDR2 YYREEE (reference sequence). The CDR3 loop is CASSPRTGNSYEQYF. The CDR3 region has the DNA TGTGCCAGCAGCCCGAGGACAGGGAATTCCTACGAGCAGTACTTC.

The V gene is TRBV3-1 (or the pseudogene TRBV3-2), the J gene TRBJ1-1; tentatively, D is TRBD1 (6 bases). The V gene lost 2 bases and the J gene lost 4 bases, with 20 bases spanning the gap. The CDR3 is made up of 17 amino acids. Per germline, CDR1 LGHDT and CDR2 YNNKEL (reference sequence). CDR3 region: CASSQRPSTGEGTEAFF. CDR3 nucleotide sequence: TGTGCCAGCAGCCAACGACCATCGACAGGAGAGGGCACTGAAGCTTTCTTT.

DNA for the CDR3: TGTGCCAGTAAACTGGACAGGGGTGAGAATTCACCCCTCCACTTT. Its protein product is CASKLDRGENSPLHF. The chain recombines TRBV19 with TRBJ1-6, with TRBD1 matching over 9 bases. V gave up 7 bases and J gave up 7 bases; unmatched junction bases: 8. This CDR3 spans 15 amino acids. The germline CDR1 and CDR2 sequences are LNHDA and SQIVND (reference sequence).

In DNA, the CDR3 is TGTGCCAGCAGGGGGACAGGGAGGGGGTACACTGAAGCTTTCTTT. Encoded protein: CASRGTGRGYTEAFF. The chain couples TRBV6-5 to TRBJ1-1; TRBD1 matches at 9 bases. Germline CDR1 MNHEY, CDR2 SVGAGI. The ends lost 6 bases at V and 3 bases at J; junction bases unmatched: 8. The CDR3 is 15 amino acids.

The rearrangement uses TRBV19 and TRBJ2-7; 10 bases are shared with TRBD1. The CDR3 contains 14 residues. CDR1 is LNHDA and CDR2 is SQIVND in the germline V gene (reference sequence). Trimming took 5 bases from V and 2 from J; bases not matched to a gene: 3. CDR3 loop: CASSFGTGAYEQYF. The CDR3 coding sequence is TGTGCCAGTAGTTTCGGGACAGGGGCCTACGAGCAGTACTTC.

The gene calls are TRBV7-9 and TRBJ1-1; D is uncertain. Germline CDR1 and CDR2: SEHNR and FQNEAQ (reference sequence). Trimming took 1 base from V and 8 from J, leaving 14 bases between them. The CDR3 runs 14 residues. CDR3 region: CASSLVGTVQEAFF. In DNA, the CDR3 is TGTGCCAGCAGCTTAGTGGGCACCGTTCAAGAAGCTTTCTTT.

V and J are TRBV5-1 and TRBJ1-4; 11 nucleotides line up with TRBD1. The CDR3 spans 17 residues. CDR1 and CDR2 from the germline V gene are SGHRS and YFSETQ. Germline trimming cut 2 bases from V and 2 bases from J; bases unmatched to any gene: 5. The CDR3 DNA reads as TGCGCCAGCAGCTTCAGGACAGGGGGCGCGACTAATGAAAAACTGTTTTTT. It is translated as CASSFRTGGATNEKLFF.

The chain uses TRBV7-5 and TRBJ2-2; the table assigns TRBD1, which was not confirmed against the DNA. TRBV7-5 is annotated as a pseudogene. The CDR3 extends over 15 amino acids. CDR3 loop: CARSQGHSNTGELFF. CDR3 bases: TGTGCCAGAAGCCAGGGACACTCGAACACCGGGGAGCTGTTTTTT.

The V and J genes are TRBV19 and TRBJ2-6; D might be TRBD2 (7 bases). V shed 3 bases and J shed 0 bases, with 21 bases lying between them. The CDR3 spans 20 residues. Germline CDR1 LNHDA, CDR2 SQIVND (reference sequence). This CDR3 reads CASSISRGAKDSSGANVLTF. The CDR3 DNA follows: TGTGCCAGTAGTATCTCTCGGGGGGCAAAAGACTCCTCTGGGGCCAACGTCCTGACTTTC.

The gene calls are TRBV5-1 and TRBJ1-4, with TRBD1 as a possible D gene (5 bases). The CDR3 is 15 residues long. V lost 0 bases, J lost 5 bases, and 11 bases lay in between. Germline CDR1 and CDR2: SGHRS and YFSETQ. The CDR3 sequence is CASSLVGARNEKLFF. Here the CDR3 DNA reads TGCGCCAGCAGCTTGGTAGGGGCGCGGAATGAAAAACTGTTTTTT.

The chain uses TRBV18 and TRBJ2-1; TRBD1 might be the D (6 bases). The germline V and J ends were trimmed by 3 bases and 9 bases, with 12 bases remaining between them. This CDR3 region has 13 residues. Per the germline V gene, CDR1 is KGHSH and CDR2 is LQKENI. The CDR3 bases are TGTGCCAGCTCACCGGGACAACGCCTTGAGCAGTTCTTC. Its protein is CASSPGQRLEQFF.

This clone was counted a few times. The genes are TRBV12-3 or TRBV12-4 and TRBJ2-7; 7 bases agree with TRBD1. This CDR3 contains 12 residues. Trimming cost V 8 bases and J 3 bases; bases outside gene matches: 4. The CDR3 region has the DNA TGTGCCAGCGGGCAGGGGGTCTACGAGCAGTACTTC. This translates into CASGQGVYEQYF.

A note on this clone: The same CDR3 also results from other DNA sequences found in this sample. This chain uses TRBV2 with TRBJ2-5, with D tentatively TRBD2 (5 bases). CDR1 and CDR2 (germline): SNHLY, FYNNEI. The V end was cut by 4 bases, the J end by 4 bases, with 10 bases between. The CDR3 is 13 residues long. The CDR3 sequence is CASSGSGVETQYF. CDR3 nucleotide sequence: TGTGCCAGCAGTGGAAGCGGAGTAGAGACCCAGTACTTC.

The CDR3 protein is CASSQSPGLRNEKLFF. The CDR3, as DNA: TGTGCCAGCAGCCAAAGCCCGGGACTCCGTAATGAAAAACTGTTTTTT. V gene TRBV3-1 (or the pseudogene TRBV3-2) combines with J gene TRBJ1-4, with a possible D match to TRBD1 (5 bases). The germline V gene encodes CDR1 LGHDT and CDR2 YNNKEL (reference sequence). This CDR3 region has 16 residues. V gave up 2 bases and J gave up 4 bases, with 14 bases separating them.

The V gene is TRBV7-2, the J gene TRBJ1-5, with 10 bases lining up with TRBD1. V lost 1 base and J lost 7; bases outside the gene matches: 4. There are 15 residues in the CDR3. Germline CDR1 is SGHTA and CDR2 is FQGNSA. The DNA of the CDR3 is TGTGCCAGCAGCTTAGGGGACAGGGGAAGACAGCCCCAGCATTTT. Its translation is CASSLGDRGRQPQHF.

This clone has a handful of counts. The rearrangement uses TRBV4-2 and TRBJ1-1; no definite D call. With 0 bases removed from V and 2 bases from J, the gap between germline ends came to 10 bases. From germline, CDR1 is LGHNA and CDR2 YNFKEQ. This CDR3 is built from 15 residues. In DNA, the CDR3 is TGTGCCAGCAGCCAAGATCAACAGTCAAACACTGAAGCTTTCTTT. This gives the protein CASSQDQQSNTEAFF.

The count of this clone is one. This sequence joins TRBV5-6 and TRBJ1-4, with D uncertain. The CDR3 loop spans 15 amino acids. Trimming pared 4 bases from V and 0 bases from J, leaving 10 bases between. Germline V gene lookup returns CDR1 SGHDT and CDR2 YYEEEE. This chain's CDR3 is CASSLAPATNEKLFF. DNA for the CDR3: TGTGCCAGCAGCCTGGCCCCTGCAACTAATGAAAAACTGTTTTTT.

A remark on this clone: The germline gene is not matched at one end of the junction; a read error may be the cause. The chain couples TRBV6-4 to TRBJ1-2; possible D gene TRBD1, 5 bases. CDR1 is MRHNA and CDR2 is SNTAGT in the germline V gene. This CDR3 has 15 residues. For the CDR3, the DNA is TGTGCCAGCAGTAACTCCCAGGGTCTTAACTATGGCTACACCTTC. Translating gives CASSNSQGLNYGYTF.

The genes are TRBV3-1 (or the pseudogene TRBV3-2) and TRBJ1-1, with 8 bases fitting TRBD1. J gave up 3 bases and V 1 base, and 1 base lay outside the gene matches. CDR1 and CDR2 (germline): LGHDT, YNNKEL (reference sequence). The CDR3 extends over 14 amino acids. Here the CDR3 reads CASSQGQGHTEAFF. In nucleotides, the CDR3 is TGTGCCAGCAGCCAAGGACAGGGGCACACTGAAGCTTTCTTT.

This chain joins TRBV4-3 and TRBJ2-7, with D maybe TRBD1 (6 bases). CDR3 size: 14 residues. Germline V gives CDR1 LGHNA, CDR2 YSLEER. The V and J ends lost 4 bases and 3 bases respectively, with 13 bases between them. CDR3 in DNA: TGCGCCAGCAGCCGGGGGAGACAGGACTACGAGCAGTACTTC. Translated, it gives CASSRGRQDYEQYF.

This clone was seen a single time. The chain joins TRBV2 to TRBJ1-4, with TRBD1 matching over 9 bases. The CDR3 length is 14 residues. Losses at the gene ends were 6 bases for V and 7 bases for J; bases not matched to a gene: 6. Germline lookup yields CDR1 SNHLY and CDR2 FYNNEI. Here the CDR3 reads CASRIQGALEKLFF. Here the CDR3 DNA reads TGTGCCAGCAGAATACAGGGGGCGCTTGAAAAACTGTTTTTT.

The gene calls are TRBV2 and TRBJ1-1, with 7 bases lining up with TRBD1. Germline assignment: CDR1 SNHLY and CDR2 FYNNEI. There are 14 residues in the CDR3. The J segment lost 6 bases and the V segment lost 6 bases, leaving 10 bases of the junction unmatched. The CDR3 coding sequence is TGTGCCAGCAGGGGAGTAGGGCAGGGGGCTGAAGCTTTCTTT. As protein: CASRGVGQGAEAFF. Supplemented by reference TRBV2 and TRBJ1-1, the full variable domain reads EPEVTQTPSHQVTQMGQEVILRCVPISNHLYFYWYRQILGQKVEFLVSFYNNEISEKSEIFDDQFSVERPDGSNFTLKIRSTKLEDSAMYFCASRGVGQGAEAFFGQGTRLTVV.

This sequence joins TRBV29-1 and TRBJ1-2; 9 bases line up with TRBD1. V shed 6 bases and J 6 bases; nucleotides not matched to a gene: 11. This CDR3 is 14 amino acids long. From germline, CDR1 is SQVTM and CDR2 ANQGSEA. The CDR3 spells CSVARGQGSDGYTF. The DNA of the CDR3 is TGCAGCGTGGCCCGAGGACAGGGGTCTGATGGCTACACCTTC.